The clone carrying this T cell receptor beta chain appeared a few times. Sequencing was designed to attain a depth spanning 1 in 200,000 to 1 in 1 million T cells. Profiled with immunoSEQ multiplex PCR; TCRdb holds only in-frame clones, not every one. The profile shows approximately 25,000 clones, approximately 71% of them singletons. Germline V CDR1 and CDR2: SQVTM, ANQGSEA. This CDR3 has 13 residues. The V gene end was trimmed by 3 bases and the J gene end by 7 bases; junction bases not matched to a gene: 3. This specimen belongs to a study of cytotoxic CD8 clonotypes in ibrutinib-treated CLL. Looking at the study overall: Patients: more than 10 relapsed/refractory, approximately 15 treatment-naive, 17 to 18 IGHV unmutated.

The rearrangement links TRBV29-1 to TRBJ1-3; TRBD1 aligns across 10 bases. The source was PBMCs, collected after 12 months of ibrutinib treatment. The clonotype comes from a human donor with chronic lymphocytic leukemia. The CDR3 spells CSVEEGQGNTIYF. The CDR3 bases are TGCAGCGTTGAGGAGGGACAGGGGAACACCATATATTTT.